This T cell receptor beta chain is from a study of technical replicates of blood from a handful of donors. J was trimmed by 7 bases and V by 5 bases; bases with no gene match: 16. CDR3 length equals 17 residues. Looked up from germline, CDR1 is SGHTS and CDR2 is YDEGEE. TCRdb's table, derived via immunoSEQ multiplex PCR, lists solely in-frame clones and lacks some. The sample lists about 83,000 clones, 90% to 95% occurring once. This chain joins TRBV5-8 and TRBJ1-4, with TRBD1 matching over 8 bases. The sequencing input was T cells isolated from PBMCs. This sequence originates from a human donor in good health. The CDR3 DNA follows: TGTGCCAGCAGTCCTGGCCTACTGACAGGGGTGGGTGAAAAACTGTTTTTT. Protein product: CASSPGLLTGVGEKLFF.